This TCR beta chain was documented in a study of cytomegalovirus exposure and HLA in healthy donors. The study, taken as a whole, reports: Judged likely to be a sequencing artifact was a cluster of highly shared sequence variants.

The CDR3 spans 15 residues. V gave up 3 bases and J gave up 1 base, with 12 bases separating them. Looked up from germline, CDR1 is LNHDA and CDR2 is SQIVND (reference sequence). The PCR ran on 60 Vbeta and 13 Jbeta primers. Measured with immunoSEQ multiplex PCR; TCRdb has only the in-frame clones, and not every one. The data hold roughly 140,000 clones, with around 85% observed a single time. With respect to this clone: Antigen: not known.

Sequenced sample: PBMCs. The gene calls are TRBV19 and TRBJ1-2; perhaps TRBD1 as D (5 bases). The clonotype comes from a man aged 40-49 years in good health and CMV-seropositive. CDR3 sequence reads: CASSILEGLNYGYTF. CDR3 bases: TGTGCCAGTAGTATCCTTGAGGGACTTAACTATGGCTACACCTTC.